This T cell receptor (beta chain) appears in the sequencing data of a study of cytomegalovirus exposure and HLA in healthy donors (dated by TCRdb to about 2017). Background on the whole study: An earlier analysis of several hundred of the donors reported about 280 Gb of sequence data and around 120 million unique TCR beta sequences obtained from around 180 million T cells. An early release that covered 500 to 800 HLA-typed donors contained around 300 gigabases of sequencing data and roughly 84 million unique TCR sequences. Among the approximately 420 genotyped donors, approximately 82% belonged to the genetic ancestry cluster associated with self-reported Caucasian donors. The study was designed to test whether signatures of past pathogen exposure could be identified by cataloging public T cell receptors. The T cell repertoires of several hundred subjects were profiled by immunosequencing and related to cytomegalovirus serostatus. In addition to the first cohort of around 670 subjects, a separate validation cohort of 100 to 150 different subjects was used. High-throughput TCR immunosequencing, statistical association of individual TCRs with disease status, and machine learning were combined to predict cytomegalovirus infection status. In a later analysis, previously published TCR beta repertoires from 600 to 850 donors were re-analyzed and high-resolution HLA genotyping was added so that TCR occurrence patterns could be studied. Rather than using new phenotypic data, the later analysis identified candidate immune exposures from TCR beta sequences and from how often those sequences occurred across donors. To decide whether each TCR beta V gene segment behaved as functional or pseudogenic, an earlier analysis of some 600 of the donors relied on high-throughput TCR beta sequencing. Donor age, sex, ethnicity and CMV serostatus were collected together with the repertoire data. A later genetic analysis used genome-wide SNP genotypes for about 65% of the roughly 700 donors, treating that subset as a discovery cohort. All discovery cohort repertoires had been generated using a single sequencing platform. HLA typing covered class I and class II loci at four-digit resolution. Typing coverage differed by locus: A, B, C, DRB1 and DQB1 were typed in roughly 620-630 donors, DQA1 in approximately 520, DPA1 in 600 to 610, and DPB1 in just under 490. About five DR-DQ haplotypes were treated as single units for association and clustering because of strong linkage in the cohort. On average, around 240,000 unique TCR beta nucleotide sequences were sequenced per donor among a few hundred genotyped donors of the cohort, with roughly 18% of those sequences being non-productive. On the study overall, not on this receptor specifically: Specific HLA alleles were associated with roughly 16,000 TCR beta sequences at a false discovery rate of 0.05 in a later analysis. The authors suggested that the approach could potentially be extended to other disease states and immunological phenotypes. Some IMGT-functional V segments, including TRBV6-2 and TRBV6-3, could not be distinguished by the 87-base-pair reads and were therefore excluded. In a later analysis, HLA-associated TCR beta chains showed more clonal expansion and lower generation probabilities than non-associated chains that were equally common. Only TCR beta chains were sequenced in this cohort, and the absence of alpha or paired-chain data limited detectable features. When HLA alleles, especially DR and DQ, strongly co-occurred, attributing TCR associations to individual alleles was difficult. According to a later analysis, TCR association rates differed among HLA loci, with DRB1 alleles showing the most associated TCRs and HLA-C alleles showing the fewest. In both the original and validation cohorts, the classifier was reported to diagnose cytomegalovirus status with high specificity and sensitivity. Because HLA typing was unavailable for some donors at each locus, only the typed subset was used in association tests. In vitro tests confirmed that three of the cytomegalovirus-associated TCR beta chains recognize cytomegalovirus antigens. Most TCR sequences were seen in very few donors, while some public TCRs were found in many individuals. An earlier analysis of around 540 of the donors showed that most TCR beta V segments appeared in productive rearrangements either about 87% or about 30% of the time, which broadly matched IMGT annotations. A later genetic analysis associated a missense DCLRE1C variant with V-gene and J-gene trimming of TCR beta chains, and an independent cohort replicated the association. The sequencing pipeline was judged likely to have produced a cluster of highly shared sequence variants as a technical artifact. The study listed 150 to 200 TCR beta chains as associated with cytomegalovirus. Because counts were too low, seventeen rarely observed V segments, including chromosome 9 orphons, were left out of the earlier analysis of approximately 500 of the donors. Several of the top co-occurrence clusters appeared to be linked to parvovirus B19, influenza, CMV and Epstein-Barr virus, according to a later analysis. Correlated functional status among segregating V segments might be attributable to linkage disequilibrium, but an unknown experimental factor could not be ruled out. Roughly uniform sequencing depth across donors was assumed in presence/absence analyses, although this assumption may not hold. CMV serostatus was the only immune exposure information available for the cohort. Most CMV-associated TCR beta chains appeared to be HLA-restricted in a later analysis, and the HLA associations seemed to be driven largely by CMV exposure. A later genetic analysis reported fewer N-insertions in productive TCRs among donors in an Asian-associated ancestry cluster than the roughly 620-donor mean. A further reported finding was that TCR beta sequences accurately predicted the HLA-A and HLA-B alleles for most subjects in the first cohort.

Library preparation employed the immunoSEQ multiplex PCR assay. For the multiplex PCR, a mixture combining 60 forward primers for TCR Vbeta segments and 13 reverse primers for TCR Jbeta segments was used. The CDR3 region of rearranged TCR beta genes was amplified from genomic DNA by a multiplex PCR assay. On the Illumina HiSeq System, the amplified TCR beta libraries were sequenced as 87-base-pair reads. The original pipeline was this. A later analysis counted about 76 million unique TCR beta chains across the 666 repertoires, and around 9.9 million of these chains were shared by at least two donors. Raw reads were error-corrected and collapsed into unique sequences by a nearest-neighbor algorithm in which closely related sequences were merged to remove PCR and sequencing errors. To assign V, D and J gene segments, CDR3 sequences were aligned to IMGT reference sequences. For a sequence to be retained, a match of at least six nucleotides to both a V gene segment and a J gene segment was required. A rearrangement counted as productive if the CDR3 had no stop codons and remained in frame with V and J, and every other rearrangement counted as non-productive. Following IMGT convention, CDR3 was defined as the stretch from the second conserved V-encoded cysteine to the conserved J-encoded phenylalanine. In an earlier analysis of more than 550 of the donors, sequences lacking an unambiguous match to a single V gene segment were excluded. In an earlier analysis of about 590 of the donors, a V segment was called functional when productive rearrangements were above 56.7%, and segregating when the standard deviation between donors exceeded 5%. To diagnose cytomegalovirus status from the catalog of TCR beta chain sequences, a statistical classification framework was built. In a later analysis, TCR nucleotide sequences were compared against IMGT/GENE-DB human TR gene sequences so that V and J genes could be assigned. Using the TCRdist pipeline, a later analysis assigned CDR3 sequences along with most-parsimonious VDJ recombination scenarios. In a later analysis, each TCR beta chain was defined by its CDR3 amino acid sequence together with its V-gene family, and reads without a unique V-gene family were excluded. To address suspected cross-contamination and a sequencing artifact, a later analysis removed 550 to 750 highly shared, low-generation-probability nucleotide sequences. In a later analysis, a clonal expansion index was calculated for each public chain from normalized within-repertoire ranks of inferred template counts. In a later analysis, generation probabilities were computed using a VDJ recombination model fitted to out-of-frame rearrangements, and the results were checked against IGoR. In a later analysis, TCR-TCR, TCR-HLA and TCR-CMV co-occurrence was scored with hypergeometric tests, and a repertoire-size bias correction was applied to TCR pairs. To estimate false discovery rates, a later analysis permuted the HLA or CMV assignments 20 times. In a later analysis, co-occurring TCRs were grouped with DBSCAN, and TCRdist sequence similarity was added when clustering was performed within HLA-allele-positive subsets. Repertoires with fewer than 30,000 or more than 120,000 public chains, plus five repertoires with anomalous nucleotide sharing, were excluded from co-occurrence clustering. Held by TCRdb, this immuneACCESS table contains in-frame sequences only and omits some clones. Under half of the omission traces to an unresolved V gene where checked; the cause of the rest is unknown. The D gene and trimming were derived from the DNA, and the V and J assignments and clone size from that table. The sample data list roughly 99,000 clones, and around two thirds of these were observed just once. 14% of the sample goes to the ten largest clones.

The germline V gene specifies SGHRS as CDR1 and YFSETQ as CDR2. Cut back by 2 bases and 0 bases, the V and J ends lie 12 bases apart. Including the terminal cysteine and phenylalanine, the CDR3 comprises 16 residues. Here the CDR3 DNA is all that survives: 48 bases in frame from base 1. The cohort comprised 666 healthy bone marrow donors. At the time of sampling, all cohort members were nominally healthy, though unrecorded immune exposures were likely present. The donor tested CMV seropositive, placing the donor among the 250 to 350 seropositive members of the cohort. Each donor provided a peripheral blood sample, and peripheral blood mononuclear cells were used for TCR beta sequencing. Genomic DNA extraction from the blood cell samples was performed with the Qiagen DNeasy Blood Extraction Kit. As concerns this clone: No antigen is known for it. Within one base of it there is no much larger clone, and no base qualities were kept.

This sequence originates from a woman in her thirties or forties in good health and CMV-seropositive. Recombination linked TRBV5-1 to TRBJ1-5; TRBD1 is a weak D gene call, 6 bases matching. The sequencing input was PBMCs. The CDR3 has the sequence CASSLDGQISNQPQHF. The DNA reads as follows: TGCGCCAGCAGCTTAGACGGACAGATTAGCAATCAGCCCCAGCATTTT.